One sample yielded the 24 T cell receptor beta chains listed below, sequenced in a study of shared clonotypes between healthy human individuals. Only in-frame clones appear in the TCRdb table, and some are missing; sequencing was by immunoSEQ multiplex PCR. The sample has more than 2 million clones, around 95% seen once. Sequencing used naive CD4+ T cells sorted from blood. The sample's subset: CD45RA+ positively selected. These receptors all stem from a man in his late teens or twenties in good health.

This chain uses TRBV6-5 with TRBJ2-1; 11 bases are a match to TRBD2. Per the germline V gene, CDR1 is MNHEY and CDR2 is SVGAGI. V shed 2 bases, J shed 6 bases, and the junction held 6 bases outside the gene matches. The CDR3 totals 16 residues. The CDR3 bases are TGTGCCAGCAGTTACCAACTAGCGGGAGCCGCCAATGAGCAGTTCTTC. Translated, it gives CASSYQLAGAANEQFF.

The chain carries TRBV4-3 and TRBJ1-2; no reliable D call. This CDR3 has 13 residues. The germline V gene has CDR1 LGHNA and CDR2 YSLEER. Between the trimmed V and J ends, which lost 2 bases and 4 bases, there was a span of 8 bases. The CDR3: CASSQPDGYGYTF. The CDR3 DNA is TGCGCCAGCAGCCAACCGGACGGCTATGGCTACACCTTC.

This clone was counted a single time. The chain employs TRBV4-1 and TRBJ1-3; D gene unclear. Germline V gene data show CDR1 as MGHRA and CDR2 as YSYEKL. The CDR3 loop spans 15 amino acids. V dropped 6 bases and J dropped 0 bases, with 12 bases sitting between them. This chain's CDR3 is CASSQIGLSGNTIYF. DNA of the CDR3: TGCGCCAGCAGTCAGATTGGGCTCTCTGGAAACACCATATATTTT.

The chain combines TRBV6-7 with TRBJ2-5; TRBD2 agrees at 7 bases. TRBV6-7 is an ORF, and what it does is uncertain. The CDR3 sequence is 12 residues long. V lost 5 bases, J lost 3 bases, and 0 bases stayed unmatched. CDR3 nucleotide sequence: TGTGCCAGCAGTCTAGCGGAAGAGACCCAGTACTTC. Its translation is CASSLAEETQYF.

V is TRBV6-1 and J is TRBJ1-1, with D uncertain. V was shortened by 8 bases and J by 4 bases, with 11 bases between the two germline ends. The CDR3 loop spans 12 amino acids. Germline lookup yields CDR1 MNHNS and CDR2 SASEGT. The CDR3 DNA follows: TGTGCCAGCGGTCGCGGGAGCACTGAAGCTTTCTTT. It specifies CASGRGSTEAFF.

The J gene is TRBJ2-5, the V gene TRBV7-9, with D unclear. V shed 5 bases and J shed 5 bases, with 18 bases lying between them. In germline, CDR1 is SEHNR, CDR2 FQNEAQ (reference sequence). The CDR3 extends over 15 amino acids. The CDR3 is CASSLARTRPETQYF. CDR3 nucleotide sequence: TGTGCCAGCAGCCTGGCACGTACCCGGCCGGAGACCCAGTACTTC. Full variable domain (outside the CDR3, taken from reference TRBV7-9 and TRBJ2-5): DTGVSQNPRHKITKRGQNVTFRCDPISEHNRLYWYRQTLGQGPEFLTYFQNEAQLEKSRLLSDRFSAERPKGSFSTLEIQRTEQGDSAMYLCASSLARTRPETQYFGPGTRLLVL.

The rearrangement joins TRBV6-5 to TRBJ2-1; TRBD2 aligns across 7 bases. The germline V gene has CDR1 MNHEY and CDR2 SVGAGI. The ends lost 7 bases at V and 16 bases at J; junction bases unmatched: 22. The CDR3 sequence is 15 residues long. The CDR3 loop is CASTDLGGSSNNFFF. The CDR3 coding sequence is TGTGCCAGCACCGACTTGGGGGGGAGCTCGAATAATTTCTTCTTC.

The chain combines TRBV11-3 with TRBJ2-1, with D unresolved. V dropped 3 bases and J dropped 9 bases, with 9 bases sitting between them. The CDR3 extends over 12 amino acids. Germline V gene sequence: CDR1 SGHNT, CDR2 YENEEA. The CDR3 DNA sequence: TGTGCCAGCAGCTTCGGTTGGGGTGAGCAGTTCTTC. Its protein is CASSFGWGEQFF. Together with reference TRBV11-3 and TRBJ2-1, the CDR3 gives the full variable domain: EAGVVQSPRYKIIEKKQPVAFWCNPISGHNTLYWYLQNLGQGPELLIRYENEEAVDDSQLPKDRFSAERLKGVDSTLKIQPAELGDSAVYLCASSFGWGEQFFGPGTRLTVL.

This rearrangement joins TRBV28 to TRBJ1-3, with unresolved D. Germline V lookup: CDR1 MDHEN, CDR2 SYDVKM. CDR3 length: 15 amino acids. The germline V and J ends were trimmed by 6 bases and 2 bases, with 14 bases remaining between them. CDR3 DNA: TGTGCCAGCAGCCGAAGGCAGCGAACTGGAAACACCATATATTTT. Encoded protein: CASSRRQRTGNTIYF.

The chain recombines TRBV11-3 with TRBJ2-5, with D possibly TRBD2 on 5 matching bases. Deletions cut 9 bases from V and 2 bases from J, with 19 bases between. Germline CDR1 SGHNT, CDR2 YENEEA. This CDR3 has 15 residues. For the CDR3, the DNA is TGTGCCAGAATCCAGGCACCTAGCCAACAAGAGACCCAGTACTTC. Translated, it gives CARIQAPSQQETQYF. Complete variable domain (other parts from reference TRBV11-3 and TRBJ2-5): EAGVVQSPRYKIIEKKQPVAFWCNPISGHNTLYWYLQNLGQGPELLIRYENEEAVDDSQLPKDRFSAERLKGVDSTLKIQPAELGDSAVYLCARIQAPSQQETQYFGPGTRLLVL.

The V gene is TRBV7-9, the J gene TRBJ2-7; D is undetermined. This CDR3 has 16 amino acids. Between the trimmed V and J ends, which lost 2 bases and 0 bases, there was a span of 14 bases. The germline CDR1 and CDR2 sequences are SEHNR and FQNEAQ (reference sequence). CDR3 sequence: CASSLKAQWSSYEQYF. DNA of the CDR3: TGTGCCAGCAGCTTAAAGGCACAGTGGAGCTCCTACGAGCAGTACTTC.

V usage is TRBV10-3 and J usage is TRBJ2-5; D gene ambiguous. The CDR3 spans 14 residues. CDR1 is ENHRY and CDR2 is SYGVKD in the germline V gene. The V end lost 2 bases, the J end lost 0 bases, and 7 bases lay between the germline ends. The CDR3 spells CAISEGTYQETQYF. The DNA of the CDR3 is TGTGCCATCAGTGAGGGAACGTACCAAGAGACCCAGTACTTC.

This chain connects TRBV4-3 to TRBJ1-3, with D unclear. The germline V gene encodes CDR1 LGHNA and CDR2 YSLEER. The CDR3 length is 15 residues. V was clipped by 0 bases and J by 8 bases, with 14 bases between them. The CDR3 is CASSQDLTLADTIYF. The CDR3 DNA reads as TGCGCCAGCAGCCAAGATCTGACACTTGCGGACACCATATATTTT.

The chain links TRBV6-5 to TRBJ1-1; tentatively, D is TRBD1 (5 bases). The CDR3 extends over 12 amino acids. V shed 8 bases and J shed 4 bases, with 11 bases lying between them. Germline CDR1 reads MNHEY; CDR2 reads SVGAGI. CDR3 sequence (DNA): TGTGCCAGCCGCAGAGGGGTCACTGAAGCTTTCTTT. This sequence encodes CASRRGVTEAFF.

Here the CDR3 DNA reads TGTGCCAGCAGTGTTACAGGGGGGGGAGATACGCAGTATTTT. Amino acids: CASSVTGGGDTQYF. V gene TRBV25-1 combines with J gene TRBJ2-3; TRBD1 is a possible D gene (8 bases). Trimming left V 4 bases short and J 5 bases short, with 13 bases between. The CDR3 has 14 residues. Germline V gives CDR1 MGHDK, CDR2 SYGVNS.

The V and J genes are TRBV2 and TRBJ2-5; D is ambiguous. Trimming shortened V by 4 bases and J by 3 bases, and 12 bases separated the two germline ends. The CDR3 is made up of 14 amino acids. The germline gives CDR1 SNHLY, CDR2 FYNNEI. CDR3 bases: TGTGCCAGCAGTGTTTTTGCAGTGGAAGAGACCCAGTACTTC. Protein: CASSVFAVEETQYF.

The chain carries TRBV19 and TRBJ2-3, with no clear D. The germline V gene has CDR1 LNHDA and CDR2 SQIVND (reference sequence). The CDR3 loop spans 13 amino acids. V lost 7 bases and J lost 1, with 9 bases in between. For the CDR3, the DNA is TGTGCCAGTATTTCCGCCGGCACAGATACGCAGTATTTT. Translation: CASISAGTDTQYF.

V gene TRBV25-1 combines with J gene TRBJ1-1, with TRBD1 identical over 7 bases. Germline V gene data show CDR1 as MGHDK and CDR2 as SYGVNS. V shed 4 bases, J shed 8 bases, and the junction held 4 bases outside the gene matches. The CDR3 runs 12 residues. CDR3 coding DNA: TGTGCCAGCAGTGCCGCGGACAGGGAAGCTTTCTTT. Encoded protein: CASSAADREAFF.

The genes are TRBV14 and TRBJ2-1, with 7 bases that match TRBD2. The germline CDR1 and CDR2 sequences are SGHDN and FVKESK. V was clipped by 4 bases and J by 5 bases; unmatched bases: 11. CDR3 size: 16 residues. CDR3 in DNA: TGTGCCAGCAGCCTACGACTACCGAGCGGGAACAATGAGCAGTTCTTC. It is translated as CASSLRLPSGNNEQFF.

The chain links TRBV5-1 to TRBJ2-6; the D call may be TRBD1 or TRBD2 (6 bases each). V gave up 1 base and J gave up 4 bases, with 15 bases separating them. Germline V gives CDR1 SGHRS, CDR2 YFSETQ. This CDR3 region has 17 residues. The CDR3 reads CASSLWDGGSGANVLTF. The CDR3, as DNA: TGCGCCAGCAGCTTGTGGGACGGGGGCTCCGGGGCCAACGTCCTGACTTTC.

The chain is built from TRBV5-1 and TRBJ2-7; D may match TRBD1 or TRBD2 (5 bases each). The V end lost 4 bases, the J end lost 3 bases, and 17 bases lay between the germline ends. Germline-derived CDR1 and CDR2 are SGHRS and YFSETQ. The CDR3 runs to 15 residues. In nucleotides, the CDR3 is TGCGCCAGCAGCCTGACTGGGACCAGCGACTACGAGCAGTACTTC. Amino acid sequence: CASSLTGTSDYEQYF. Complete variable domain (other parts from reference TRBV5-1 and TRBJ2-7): KAGVTQTPRYLIKTRGQQVTLSCSPISGHRSVSWYQQTPGQGLQFLFEYFSETQRNKGNFPGRFSGRQFSNSRSEMNVSTLELGDSALYLCASSLTGTSDYEQYFGPGTRLTVT.

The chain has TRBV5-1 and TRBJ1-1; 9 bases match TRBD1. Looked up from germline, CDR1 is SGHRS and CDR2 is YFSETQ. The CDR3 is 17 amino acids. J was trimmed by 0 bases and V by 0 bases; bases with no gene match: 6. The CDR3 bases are TGCGCCAGCAGCTTGGGTCCCGGGACAGGGATGAACACTGAAGCTTTCTTT. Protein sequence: CASSLGPGTGMNTEAFF.

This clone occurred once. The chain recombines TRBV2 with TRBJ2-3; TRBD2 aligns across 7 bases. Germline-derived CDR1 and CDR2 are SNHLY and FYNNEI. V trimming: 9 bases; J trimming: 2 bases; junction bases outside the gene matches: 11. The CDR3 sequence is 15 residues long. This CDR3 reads CAREAPGGNTDTQYF. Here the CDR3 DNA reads TGTGCCAGGGAAGCCCCGGGGGGTAACACAGATACGCAGTATTTT.

Here the CDR3 DNA reads TGTGCCAGCCGGGGGCCCGGAGAGACCCAGTACTTC. Translated, it gives CASRGPGETQYF. The chain joins TRBV6-5 to TRBJ2-5; tentatively, D is TRBD1 or TRBD2 (6 bases each). The V end was cut by 8 bases, the J end by 4 bases, with 11 bases between. The CDR3 sequence is 12 residues long. Germline V gene lookup returns CDR1 MNHEY and CDR2 SVGAGI.